A selection of T cell receptor beta chains follows, all from one sample in a study of blood T cell repertoires in COVID-19. Measured with immunoSEQ multiplex PCR; TCRdb has only the in-frame clones, and not every one. The data hold tens of thousands of clones, with approximately 91% observed a single time. Material for sequencing was peripheral blood. Receptors were obtained from a man between 60 and 75 years old with COVID-19, enrolled during active disease. Each CDR3 is given with its conserved first and last residue. The order of the fields is V gene, D gene, clone size, J gene, CDR3 DNA, CDR3 protein. The D gene is left open where the match is weak. Clone size is shown for a subset of rows, as once, few, many or a class of expanded clone.

v_gene: TRBV19
d_gene: TRBD1
abundance: -
j_gene: TRBJ1-6
CDR3nt: TGTGCCAGCAGGGGACAGGGAGACGGATCACCCCTCCACTTT
CDR3aa: CASRGQGDGSPLHF

v_gene: TRBV7-3
d_gene: TRBD1
abundance: -
j_gene: TRBJ2-7
CDR3nt: TGTGCCAGCAGCTTAGTAGGGGGACAGGGAAGCTCCTACGAGCAGTACTTC
CDR3aa: CASSLVGGQGSSYEQYF

v_gene: TRBV24-1
d_gene: TRBD2
abundance: -
j_gene: TRBJ2-1
CDR3nt: TGTGCCACCAGTGATTTGCTAGCGGGAGGAGACAATGAGCAGTTCTTC
CDR3aa: CATSDLLAGGDNEQFF

v_gene: TRBV7-3
d_gene: TRBD2
abundance: -
j_gene: TRBJ2-3
CDR3nt: TGTGCCAGCAGCCCGCCGGGACTAGCGGGAATAGGTGGGCAGTATTTT
CDR3aa: CASSPPGLAGIGGQYF

v_gene: TRBV5-1
d_gene: TRBD2
abundance: -
j_gene: TRBJ2-1
CDR3nt: TGCGCCAGCAGCTTCCTGGGCGGGGGTAGTGGCAATGAGCAGTTCTTC
CDR3aa: CASSFLGGGSGNEQFF

v_gene: TRBV30
d_gene: TRBD1
abundance: -
j_gene: TRBJ1-3
CDR3nt: TGTGCCTGGAGGCTCCACAGGGGCTCTGGAAACACCATATATTTT
CDR3aa: CAWRLHRGSGNTIYF

v_gene: TRBV7-8
d_gene: TRBD1
abundance: -
j_gene: TRBJ2-1
CDR3nt: TGTGCCAGCAGTCGGAGACAGGGGGCCCTAGCGGCCTCCTACAATGAGCAGTTCTTC
CDR3aa: CASSRRQGALAASYNEQFF

v_gene: TRBV19
d_gene: TRBD1
abundance: -
j_gene: TRBJ2-1
CDR3nt: TGTGCCAGTAGTACCCGACAGGGGGCGCGTTCCTACAATGAGCAGTTCTTC
CDR3aa: CASSTRQGARSYNEQFF

v_gene: TRBV28
d_gene: -
abundance: -
j_gene: TRBJ2-5
CDR3nt: TGTGCCAGCAGTCCCCGACAGCCTCAAGAGACCCAGTACTTC
CDR3aa: CASSPRQPQETQYF

v_gene: TRBV14
d_gene: -
abundance: -
j_gene: TRBJ2-1
CDR3nt: TGTGCCAGCACATACAGCTCCTACAATGAGCAGTTCTTC
CDR3aa: CASTYSSYNEQFF

v_gene: TRBV7-2
d_gene: -
abundance: -
j_gene: TRBJ2-7
CDR3nt: TGTGCCAGCAGCTTAGGCGGGGACGAGCAGTACTTC
CDR3aa: CASSLGGDEQYF

v_gene: TRBV7-9
d_gene: -
abundance: -
j_gene: TRBJ2-2
CDR3nt: TGTGCCAGCACCTCTAGAGCCCGGGACTACACCGGGGAGCTGTTTTTT
CDR3aa: CASTSRARDYTGELFF

v_gene: TRBV10-3
d_gene: -
abundance: -
j_gene: TRBJ2-7
CDR3nt: TGTGCCATCAGTGATGGGAGCTCCTACGAGCAGTACTTC
CDR3aa: CAISDGSSYEQYF

v_gene: TRBV6-1
d_gene: -
abundance: -
j_gene: TRBJ1-2
CDR3nt: TGTGCCAGCAGTGAAGGTGATACCCTAACTATTGGCTACACCTTC
CDR3aa: CASSEGDTLTIGYTF

v_gene: TRBV10-3
d_gene: TRBD2
abundance: -
j_gene: TRBJ2-7
CDR3nt: TGTGCCATCAGTGAGTCGGGCGGGAGGGCCTACGAGCAGTACTTC
CDR3aa: CAISESGGRAYEQYF

v_gene: TRBV27
d_gene: -
abundance: -
j_gene: TRBJ1-1
CDR3nt: TGTGCCAGTAGGCGGTTGAACACTGAAGCTTTCTTT
CDR3aa: CASRRLNTEAFF

v_gene: TRBV11-3
d_gene: -
abundance: -
j_gene: TRBJ2-1
CDR3nt: TGTGCCAGCACCTTGGGACTCGCCTACAATGAGCAGTTCTTC
CDR3aa: CASTLGLAYNEQFF

v_gene: TRBV21-1
d_gene: -
abundance: -
j_gene: TRBJ1-2
CDR3nt: TGTGCCAGCAGCGTGGCCTCAGGTCCTCGGGGCTACACCTTC
CDR3aa: CASSVASGPRGYTF

v_gene: TRBV6-5
d_gene: TRBD1
abundance: -
j_gene: TRBJ1-1
CDR3nt: TGTGCCAGCAGTAGGGGGCACACTGAAGCTTTCTTT
CDR3aa: CASSRGHTEAFF

v_gene: TRBV18
d_gene: -
abundance: -
j_gene: TRBJ2-7
CDR3nt: TGTGCCAGCTCACCGGCACAGTTATCCTACGAGCAGTACTTC
CDR3aa: CASSPAQLSYEQYF

v_gene: TRBV6-4
d_gene: -
abundance: -
j_gene: TRBJ2-3
CDR3nt: TGTGCCAGCAGTGACTCGGTTTCTAGCGCCACAGATACGCAGTATTTT
CDR3aa: CASSDSVSSATDTQYF

v_gene: TRBV23-1
d_gene: -
abundance: -
j_gene: TRBJ2-7
CDR3nt: TGCGCCAGCAGTCTAGACAGATACTACGAGCAGTACTTC
CDR3aa: CASSLDRYYEQYF

v_gene: TRBV5-1
d_gene: TRBD2
abundance: -
j_gene: TRBJ2-7
CDR3nt: TGCGCCAGCAGCTTGTTAGCGGGAGGTCCCTACGAGCAGTACTTC
CDR3aa: CASSLLAGGPYEQYF

v_gene: TRBV9
d_gene: TRBD2
abundance: -
j_gene: TRBJ2-2
CDR3nt: TGTGCCAGCAGCCCGAGGACTAGCTTTAACACCGGGGAGCTGTTTTTT
CDR3aa: CASSPRTSFNTGELFF

v_gene: TRBV5-1
d_gene: TRBD2
abundance: -
j_gene: TRBJ2-1
CDR3nt: TGTGCCAGCAGCTTAGCTAGCGGGGCCCTCTCCTACAATGAGCAGTTCTTC
CDR3aa: CASSLASGALSYNEQFF

v_gene: TRBV20-1
d_gene: TRBD2
abundance: -
j_gene: TRBJ2-7
CDR3nt: TGCAGTGCTAGTTCCCCGGGACTAGCGGGATCCTACGAGCAGTACTTC
CDR3aa: CSASSPGLAGSYEQYF

v_gene: TRBV5-1
d_gene: TRBD2
abundance: -
j_gene: TRBJ2-1
CDR3nt: TGCGCCAGCAGACTAGGGGCCGGGGTCGCGGGAGGGCCTCGGAATGAGCAGTTCTTC
CDR3aa: CASRLGAGVAGGPRNEQFF

v_gene: TRBV2
d_gene: -
abundance: -
j_gene: TRBJ1-5
CDR3nt: TGTGCCAGCAGTGGGGGCGTCGGCAATCAGCCCCAGCATTTT
CDR3aa: CASSGGVGNQPQHF

v_gene: TRBV5-1
d_gene: -
abundance: -
j_gene: TRBJ1-4
CDR3nt: TGCGCCAGCAGCCCGCCCCCTACAGCGGTCGCAACTAATGAAAAACTGTTTTTT
CDR3aa: CASSPPPTAVATNEKLFF

v_gene: TRBV11-3
d_gene: TRBD1
abundance: -
j_gene: TRBJ2-5
CDR3nt: TGTGCCAGCAGCTCACGACAGGGGGCTGTGGAGACCCAGTACTTC
CDR3aa: CASSSRQGAVETQYF

v_gene: TRBV19
d_gene: -
abundance: -
j_gene: TRBJ1-1
CDR3nt: TGTGCCAGTCGCCCCTCCAGAGGGGGACGGAACACTGAAGCTTTCTTT
CDR3aa: CASRPSRGGRNTEAFF

v_gene: TRBV5-4
d_gene: TRBD2
abundance: -
j_gene: TRBJ2-3
CDR3nt: TGTGCCAGCAGATCGGGACTAGCGGGAGGGGGCACAGATACGCAGTATTTT
CDR3aa: CASRSGLAGGGTDTQYF

v_gene: TRBV6-5
d_gene: -
abundance: -
j_gene: TRBJ1-2
CDR3nt: TGTGCCAGCCTCCCCGGGGGGGGGAGGGATCATGGCTACACCTTC
CDR3aa: CASLPGGGRDHGYTF

v_gene: TRBV30
d_gene: -
abundance: -
j_gene: TRBJ1-1
CDR3nt: TGTGCGACTTGGGGGGAGACAAACACTGAAGCTTTCTTT
CDR3aa: CATWGETNTEAFF

v_gene: TRBV5-1
d_gene: TRBD2
abundance: -
j_gene: TRBJ2-7
CDR3nt: TGCGCCAGCAGTCTCAGGTGGGCTAGCGGGTACTCCTACGAGCAGTACTTC
CDR3aa: CASSLRWASGYSYEQYF

v_gene: TRBV4-1
d_gene: TRBD1
abundance: -
j_gene: TRBJ2-7
CDR3nt: TGCGCCAGCAGCCAAGGGACAGGGGGTACTTACGAGCAGTACTTC
CDR3aa: CASSQGTGGTYEQYF

v_gene: TRBV11-2
d_gene: TRBD2
abundance: -
j_gene: TRBJ2-7
CDR3nt: TGTGCCAGCAGTCTAAGCGGGATTCCCCGCGAGCAGTACTTC
CDR3aa: CASSLSGIPREQYF

v_gene: TRBV5-1
d_gene: TRBD1
abundance: once
j_gene: TRBJ1-1
CDR3nt: TGCGCCAGCAGCTTGGAAGACAGGGGCACTGAAGCTTTCTTT
CDR3aa: CASSLEDRGTEAFF

v_gene: TRBV29-1
d_gene: -
abundance: -
j_gene: TRBJ2-7
CDR3nt: TGCAGCGCCAGGACAGACTCCTACGAGCAGTACTTC
CDR3aa: CSARTDSYEQYF